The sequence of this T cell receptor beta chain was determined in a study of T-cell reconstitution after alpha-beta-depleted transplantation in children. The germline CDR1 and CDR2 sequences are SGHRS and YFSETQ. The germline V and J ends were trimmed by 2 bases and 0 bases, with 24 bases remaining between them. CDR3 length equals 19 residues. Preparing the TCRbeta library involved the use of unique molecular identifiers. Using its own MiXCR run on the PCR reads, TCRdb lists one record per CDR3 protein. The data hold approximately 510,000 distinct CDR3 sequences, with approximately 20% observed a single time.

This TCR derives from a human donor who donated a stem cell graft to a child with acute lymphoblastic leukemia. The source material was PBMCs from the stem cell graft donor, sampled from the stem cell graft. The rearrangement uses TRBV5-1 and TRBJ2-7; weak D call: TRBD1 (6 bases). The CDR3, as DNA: TGCGCCAGCAGCTTCCTGACAGGTAGAACCTTGATGAGCTCCTACGAGCAGTACTTC. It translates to CASSFLTGRTLMSSYEQYF. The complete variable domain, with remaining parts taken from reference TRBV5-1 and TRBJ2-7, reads KAGVTQTPRYLIKTRGQQVTLSCSPISGHRSVSWYQQTPGQGLQFLFEYFSETQRNKGNFPGRFSGRQFSNSRSEMNVSTLELGDSALYLCASSFLTGRTLMSSYEQYFGPGTRLTVT.